Presented here are 8 T cell receptor beta chains from one specimen sequenced in a study of OX40 agonist ivuxolimab in advanced cancers. TCRdb's table, derived via immunoSEQ multiplex PCR, lists solely in-frame clones and lacks some. The table has around 66,000 clones, 85% seen once; the top ten hold approximately 3.8%. The sequenced sample was CD4+ or CD8+ T cells sorted from blood, obtained in a trial of the OX40 agonist ivuxolimab. Receptor source: an adult with an advanced solid tumor such as melanoma, head and neck, liver or kidney cancer.

The genes are TRBV4-2 and TRBJ2-5, with 11 positions matching TRBD1. From germline, CDR1 is LGHNA and CDR2 YNFKEQ. V shed 1 base, J shed 4 bases, and the junction held 8 bases outside the gene matches. There are 17 residues in the CDR3. CDR3 loop: CASSQGHRDRGRETQYF. CDR3 DNA: TGTGCCAGCAGCCAAGGCCACCGGGACAGGGGGAGAGAGACCCAGTACTTC.

The chain uses TRBV27 and TRBJ1-4; 11 nucleotides match TRBD1. Per the germline V gene, CDR1 is MNHEY and CDR2 is SMNVEV (reference sequence). V was pared by 5 bases and J by 11 bases, with 10 bases of the junction left unmatched. This CDR3 has 15 amino acids. The CDR3 sequence is CASSVLPGQGGKLFF. The CDR3 coding sequence is TGTGCCAGCAGTGTCCTTCCGGGACAGGGGGGGAAACTGTTTTTT. Full variable domain (rest looked up from reference TRBV27 and TRBJ1-4): EAQVTQNPRYLITVTGKKLTVTCSQNMNHEYMSWYRQDPGLGLRQIYYSMNVEVTDKGDVPEGYKVSRKEKRNFPLILESPSPNQTSLYFCASSVLPGQGGKLFFGSGTQLSVL.

This clone has more than one count but fewer than ten. The chain links TRBV30 to TRBJ2-5; D is uncertain. V was clipped by 3 bases and J by 5 bases, with 7 bases between them. The CDR3 totals 11 residues. Germline V CDR1 and CDR2: GTSNPN, SVGIG (reference sequence). CDR3 sequence (DNA): TGTGCCTGGAGCGGTAAGGAGACCCAGTACTTC. It encodes CAWSGKETQYF. Filled out from reference TRBV30 and TRBJ2-5, the complete variable domain reads SQTIHQWPATLVQPVGSPLSLECTVEGTSNPNLYWYRQAAGRGLQLLFYSVGIGQISSEVPQNLSASRPQDRQFILSSKKLLLSDSGFYLCAWSGKETQYFGPGTRLLVL.

The gene calls are TRBV5-1 and TRBJ1-3; D is perhaps TRBD1 (6 bases). This CDR3 region has 16 residues. Germline loops: CDR1 SGHRS, CDR2 YFSETQ. V was shortened by 5 bases and J by 4 bases, with 19 bases between the two germline ends. The CDR3 bases are TGCGCCAGCAGACTAGGGACGACAGGTACAGGAAACACCATATATTTT. Amino acids: CASRLGTTGTGNTIYF.

The chain combines TRBV6-5 with TRBJ2-2; no definite D call. Trimming took off 9 bases at V and 4 bases at J, with 12 bases between the two ends. CDR1 MNHEY and CDR2 SVGAGI come from the germline V gene. The CDR3 is 13 amino acids. CDR3 bases: TGTGCCAGTCATCAAAGGGCCACCGGGGAGCTGTTTTTT. Encoded protein: CASHQRATGELFF.

V and J are TRBV5-1 and TRBJ1-4, with unresolved D. The CDR3 runs to 12 residues. CDR1 and CDR2 (germline): SGHRS, YFSETQ. Trimming stripped 5 bases from V and 7 bases from J, with 9 bases between. CDR3 sequence (DNA): TGCGCCAGCAGGCGAGACATTGAAAAACTGTTTTTT. This codes for CASRRDIEKLFF. Together with reference TRBV5-1 and TRBJ1-4, the CDR3 gives the full variable domain: KAGVTQTPRYLIKTRGQQVTLSCSPISGHRSVSWYQQTPGQGLQFLFEYFSETQRNKGNFPGRFSGRQFSNSRSEMNVSTLELGDSALYLCASRRDIEKLFFGSGTQLSVL.

This chain uses TRBV10-2 with TRBJ2-1; D is possibly TRBD1 (6 bases). Germline values: CDR1 WSHSY, CDR2 SAAADI. The CDR3 covers 15 residues. Deletions cut 6 bases from V and 2 bases from J, with 14 bases between. CDR3 amino acids: CASRPTGITYNEQFF. The CDR3 DNA sequence: TGCGCCAGCAGGCCGACAGGTATCACCTACAATGAGCAGTTCTTC.

This clone was found a few times. This chain links TRBV2 with TRBJ2-5; 9 bases align to TRBD1. There are 15 residues in the CDR3. In germline, CDR1 is SNHLY, CDR2 FYNNEI. The junction had 10 bases not matched to a gene; V was cut back by 6 bases and J by 5 bases. The DNA of the CDR3 is TGTGCCAGCAGATGGGGACAGGGAGGAGGGGAGACCCAGTACTTC. Protein sequence: CASRWGQGGGETQYF.